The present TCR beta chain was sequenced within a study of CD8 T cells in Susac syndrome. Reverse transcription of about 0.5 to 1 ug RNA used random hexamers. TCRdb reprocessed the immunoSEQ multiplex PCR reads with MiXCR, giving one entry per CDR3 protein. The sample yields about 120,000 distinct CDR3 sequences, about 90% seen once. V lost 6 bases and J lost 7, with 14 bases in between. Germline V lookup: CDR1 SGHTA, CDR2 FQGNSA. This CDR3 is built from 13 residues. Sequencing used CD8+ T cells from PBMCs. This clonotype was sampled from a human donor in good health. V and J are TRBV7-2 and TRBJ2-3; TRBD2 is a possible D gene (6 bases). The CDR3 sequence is CASSQGLSNTQYF. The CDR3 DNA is TGTGCCAGCAGTCAAGGACTATCAAATACGCAGTATTTT.